This record looks at one T cell receptor beta chain sequence and its context. The antigen remains undetermined. The repertoire was sequenced with immunoSEQ multiplex PCR; TCRdb's copy has only in-frame clones and lacks some. Of around 30,000 clones listed, approximately 54% are singletons. The sample comes from a study of cytotoxic CD8 clonotypes in ibrutinib-treated CLL. Study overall: Among responders, approximately 24 were partial and 2 complete; after median approximately 62 months, 14 stayed remitted and some twelve progressed. The study recorded mean values of almost 260,000 productive templates and approximately 94,000 productive rearrangements per sample. Whole-study results and caveats: Clonality increased with ibrutinib response but returned toward baseline at progression.

CDR3 length: 13 residues. CDR1 WSHSY and CDR2 SAAADI come from the germline V gene. Trimming removed 7 bases at V and 9 bases at J, with 19 bases between. Sequenced material: PBMCs, taken before ibrutinib treatment. The chain couples TRBV10-2 to TRBJ2-7; maybe TRBD2 (5 bases). The source of this sequence is a human donor with chronic lymphocytic leukemia. The CDR3 DNA follows: TGCGCCAGCACGGAGGACCTCACTGCCCGGCAGTACTTC. It translates to CASTEDLTARQYF.